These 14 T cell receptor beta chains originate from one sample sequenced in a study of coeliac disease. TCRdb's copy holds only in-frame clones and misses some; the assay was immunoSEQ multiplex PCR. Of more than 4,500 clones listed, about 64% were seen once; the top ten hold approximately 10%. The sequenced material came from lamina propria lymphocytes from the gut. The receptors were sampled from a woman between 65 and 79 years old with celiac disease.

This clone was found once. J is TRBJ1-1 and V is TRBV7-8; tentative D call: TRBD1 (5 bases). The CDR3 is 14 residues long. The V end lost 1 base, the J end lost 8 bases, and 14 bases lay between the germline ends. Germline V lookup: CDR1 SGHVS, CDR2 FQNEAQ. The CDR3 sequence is CASSLGAGEGEAFF. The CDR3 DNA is TGTGCCAGCAGCTTAGGGGCTGGGGAGGGGGAAGCTTTCTTT.

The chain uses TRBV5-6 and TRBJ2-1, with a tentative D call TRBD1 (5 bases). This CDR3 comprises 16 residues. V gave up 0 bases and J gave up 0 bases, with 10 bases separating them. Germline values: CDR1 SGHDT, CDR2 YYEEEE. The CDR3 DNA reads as TGTGCCAGCAGCTTGGGACAGCCTAGCTCCTACAATGAGCAGTTCTTC. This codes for CASSLGQPSSYNEQFF.

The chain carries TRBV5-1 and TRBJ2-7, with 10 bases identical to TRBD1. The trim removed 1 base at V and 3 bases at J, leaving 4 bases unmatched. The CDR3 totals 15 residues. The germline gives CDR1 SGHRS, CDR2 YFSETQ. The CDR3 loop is CASSLSGTGVYEQYF. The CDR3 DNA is TGCGCCAGCAGCTTGTCCGGGACAGGGGTCTACGAGCAGTACTTC.

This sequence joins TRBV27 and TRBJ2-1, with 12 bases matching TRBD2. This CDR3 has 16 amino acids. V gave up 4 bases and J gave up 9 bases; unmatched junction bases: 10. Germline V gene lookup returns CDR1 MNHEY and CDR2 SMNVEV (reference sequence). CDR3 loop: CASSSHLAGGPGEQFF. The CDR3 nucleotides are TGTGCCAGCAGTTCACATCTAGCGGGGGGGCCGGGTGAGCAGTTCTTC.

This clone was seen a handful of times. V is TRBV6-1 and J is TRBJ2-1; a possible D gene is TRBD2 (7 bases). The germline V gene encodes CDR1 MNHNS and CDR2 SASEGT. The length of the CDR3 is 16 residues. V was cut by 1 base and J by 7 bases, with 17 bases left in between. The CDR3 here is CASSEGGGRIKNEQFF. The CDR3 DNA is TGTGCCAGCAGTGAAGGGGGGGGGCGAATTAAGAATGAGCAGTTCTTC.

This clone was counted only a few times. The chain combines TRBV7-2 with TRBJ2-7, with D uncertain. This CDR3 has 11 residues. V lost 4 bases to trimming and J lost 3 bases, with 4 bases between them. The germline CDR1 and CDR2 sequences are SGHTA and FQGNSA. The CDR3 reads CASSSRYEQYF. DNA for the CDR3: TGTGCCAGCAGCTCTCGCTACGAGCAGTACTTC.

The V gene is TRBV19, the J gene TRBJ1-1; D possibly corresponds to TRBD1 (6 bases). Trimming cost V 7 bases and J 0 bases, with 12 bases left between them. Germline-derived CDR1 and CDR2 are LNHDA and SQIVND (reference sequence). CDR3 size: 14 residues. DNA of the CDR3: TGTGCCAGTAAGTCGGGACATCTGAACACTGAAGCTTTCTTT. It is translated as CASKSGHLNTEAFF. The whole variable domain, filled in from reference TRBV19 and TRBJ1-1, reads DGGITQSPKYLFRKEGQNVTLSCEQNLNHDAMYWYRQDPGQGLRLIYYSQIVNDFQKGDIAEGYSVSREKKESFPLTVTSAQKNPTAFYLCASKSGHLNTEAFFGQGTRLTVV.

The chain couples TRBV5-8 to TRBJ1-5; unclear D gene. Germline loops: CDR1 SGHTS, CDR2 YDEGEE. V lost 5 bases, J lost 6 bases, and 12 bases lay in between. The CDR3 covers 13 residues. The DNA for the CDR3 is TGTGCCAGCAGAGCGATAGCTGGTCAGCCCCAGCATTTT. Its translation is CASRAIAGQPQHF.

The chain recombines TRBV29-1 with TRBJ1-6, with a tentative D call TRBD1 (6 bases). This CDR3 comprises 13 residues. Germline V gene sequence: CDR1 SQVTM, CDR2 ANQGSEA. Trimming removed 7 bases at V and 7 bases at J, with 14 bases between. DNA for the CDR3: TGCAGCGCTAAAGGGGGAGAGAATTCACCCCTCCACTTT. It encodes CSAKGGENSPLHF.

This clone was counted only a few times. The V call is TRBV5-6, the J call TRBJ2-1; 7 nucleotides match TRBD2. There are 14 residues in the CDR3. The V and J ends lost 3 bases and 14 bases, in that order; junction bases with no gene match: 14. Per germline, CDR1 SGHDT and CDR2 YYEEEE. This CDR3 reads CASSSLGGVKGKFF. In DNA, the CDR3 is TGTGCCAGCAGCTCCTTGGGGGGGGTAAAGGGGAAGTTCTTC.

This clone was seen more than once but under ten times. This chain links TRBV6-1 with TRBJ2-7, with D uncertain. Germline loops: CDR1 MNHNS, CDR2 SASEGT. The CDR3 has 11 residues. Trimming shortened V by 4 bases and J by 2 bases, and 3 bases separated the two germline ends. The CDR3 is CASSVTYEQYF. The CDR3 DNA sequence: TGTGCCAGCAGTGTAACCTACGAGCAGTACTTC.

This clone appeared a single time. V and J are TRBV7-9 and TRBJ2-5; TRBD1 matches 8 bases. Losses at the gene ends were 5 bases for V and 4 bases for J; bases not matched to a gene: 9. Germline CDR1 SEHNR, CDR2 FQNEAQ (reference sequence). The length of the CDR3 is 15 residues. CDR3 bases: TGTGCCAGCAGCCTACCCAGGGGGCGCGGAGAGACCCAGTACTTC. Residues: CASSLPRGRGETQYF.

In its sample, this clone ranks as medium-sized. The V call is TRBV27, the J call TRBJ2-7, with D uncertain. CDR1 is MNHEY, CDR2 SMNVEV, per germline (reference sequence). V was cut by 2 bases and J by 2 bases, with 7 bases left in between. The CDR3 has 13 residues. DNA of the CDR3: TGTGCCAGCAGTTTAGGGCCGGCCTACGAGCAGTACTTC. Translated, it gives CASSLGPAYEQYF.

The CDR3 nucleotides read TGTGCCAGTAGTATAGGCGGGGGGAGCACAGATACGCAGTATTTT. It translates to CASSIGGGSTDTQYF. V and J are TRBV19 and TRBJ2-3; TRBD2 matches at 8 bases. The CDR3 totals 15 residues. Germline values: CDR1 LNHDA, CDR2 SQIVND (reference sequence). The trim removed 1 base at V and 0 bases at J, leaving 0 bases unmatched. Full variable domain (missing parts from reference TRBV19 and TRBJ2-3): DGGITQSPKYLFRKEGQNVTLSCEQNLNHDAMYWYRQDPGQGLRLIYYSQIVNDFQKGDIAEGYSVSREKKESFPLTVTSAQKNPTAFYLCASSIGGGSTDTQYFGPGTRLTVL.